This entry concerns a single T cell receptor beta chain. The antigen is undetermined. These data are taken from a study of radiation and T cells in renal cell carcinoma. Study-wide background: Nephrectomy followed 15 Gy stereotactic body radiation by 4 weeks.

Some clones are missing from TCRdb's copy, which holds only in-frame ones; the method was immunoSEQ multiplex PCR. The top ten clones hold under 2.5% of a sample with some 130,000 clones, approximately 78% of them seen once. General study findings and limits: Top tumor clonotypes rose in blood 2 weeks post-radiation, then contracted.

Described time point: blood 2 weeks post-SBRT. As for treatment: 15 Gy SBRT to primary tumor, nephrectomy 4 weeks later. Blood was sampled at baseline, 2 weeks and 4 weeks after SBRT. Clear cell pathology was present in this patient's renal cell carcinoma. The CDR3 is 14 residues long. In germline, CDR1 is SGDLS, CDR2 YYNGEE. Trimming pared 6 bases from V and 3 bases from J, leaving 12 bases between. This clonotype originated in a woman aged 55-69 years with renal cell carcinoma. Sample: blood, taken from a patient whose treatment included radiotherapy and nephrectomy. This sequence joins TRBV9 and TRBJ2-2; perhaps D is TRBD1 or TRBD2 (6 bases each). CDR3 nucleotide sequence: TGTGCCAGCACCCTGGGGGGCTACACCGGGGAGCTGTTTTTT. Translation: CASTLGGYTGELFF.